This record concerns one T cell receptor beta chain sequence. The antigen remains undetermined. This sample stems from a study of T cell responses to AZD1222 COVID-19 vaccine. Looking at the study overall: Samples with a second dose at about 4 or about 12 weeks were pooled together.

V shed 3 bases and J 5 bases; nucleotides not matched to a gene: 3. The CDR3 consists of 14 residues. TCRdb keeps only in-frame clones here, not all; method: immunoSEQ multiplex PCR. There are about 110,000 clones in the sample; 80% to 85% occur only once, and about 9.4% lies in the top ten. Notes on the study in general: Targets within unmutated variant regions were reportedly found for nearly half of spike-specific TCRs. There were vaccine-associated CD4 TCRs across spike, dominant at 160-218 and 743-854. Donors in the cohort were predominantly white British and more often female, and clonal diversity was possibly underestimated.

This rearrangement joins TRBV5-3 to TRBJ2-7; 12 nucleotides line up with TRBD2. TRBV5-3 is given ORF status, its function remaining uncertain. Source: peripheral blood, taken on day 0 of AZD1222 vaccination. The TCR originated in an adult in good health. CDR3 coding DNA: TGTGCCAGAAGCTGGCGACTAGCGGGAGACGAGCAGTACTTC. Its protein is CARSWRLAGDEQYF.